A selection of T cell receptor beta chains follows, all from one sample in a study of cytomegalovirus exposure and HLA in healthy donors. Repertoires were generated with immunoSEQ multiplex PCR, while TCRdb's copy carries only in-frame clones and drops some. The sample contains roughly 240,000 clones, 82% of which appear only once. Sequenced sample: PBMCs. The receptors here all came from a woman aged 40 to 50 in good health and CMV-seropositive. Each CDR3 is given with its conserved first and last residue. The order of the fields is D gene, CDR3 length, clone size, V gene, J gene, CDR3 protein, CDR3 DNA. D genes are given only for firm matches. The listing skips clone size in some rows; elsewhere it reads once, few, many or a size class.

D: .; length: 11; size: .; V: TRBV19; J: TRBJ1-2; CDR3: CASSITGAVTF; DNA: TGTGCCAGTAGTATAACAGGAGCCGTCACCTTC
D: .; length: 13; size: .; V: TRBV6-5; J: TRBJ2-5; CDR3: CASKPGGWETQYF; DNA: TGTGCCAGCAAACCCGGGGGTTGGGAGACCCAGTACTTC
D: TRBD1; length: 15; size: .; V: TRBV19; J: TRBJ1-2; CDR3: CASSIDRDARRGYTF; DNA: TGTGCCAGTAGTATCGACAGGGACGCGCGCCGTGGCTACACCTTC
D: TRBD1; length: 15; size: .; V: TRBV15; J: TRBJ1-1; CDR3: CATSRGGTGDTEAFF; DNA: TGTGCCACCAGCAGAGGTGGGACAGGGGACACTGAAGCTTTCTTT
D: TRBD1; length: 14; size: .; V: TRBV5-6; J: TRBJ1-1; CDR3: CASSQLRGDTEAFF; DNA: TGTGCCAGCAGCCAACTCAGGGGGGACACTGAAGCTTTCTTT
D: TRBD1; length: 15; size: .; V: TRBV6-1; J: TRBJ1-4; CDR3: CASSSLTGGAEKLFF; DNA: TGTGCCAGCAGTTCACTAACAGGGGGGGCTGAAAAACTGTTTTTT
D: TRBD2; length: 15; size: .; V: TRBV30; J: TRBJ2-5; CDR3: CAWSPGLAVQETQYF; DNA: TGTGCCTGGAGCCCGGGACTAGCAGTCCAAGAGACCCAGTACTTC
D: TRBD1; length: 13; size: .; V: TRBV18; J: TRBJ2-5; CDR3: CASSVDRVETQYF; DNA: TGTGCCAGCTCAGTCGACAGGGTTGAGACCCAGTACTTC
D: TRBD1; length: 15; size: .; V: TRBV6-5; J: TRBJ2-7; CDR3: CASSPGTGSPYGQYF; DNA: TGTGCCAGCAGTCCCGGGACAGGGTCTCCCTACGGGCAGTACTTC
D: .; length: 15; size: .; V: TRBV6-5; J: TRBJ1-5; CDR3: CASSYSIRGNQPQHF; DNA: TGTGCCAGCAGTTACTCGATTCGGGGAAATCAGCCCCAGCATTTT
D: .; length: 13; size: few; V: TRBV11-3; J: TRBJ1-1; CDR3: CASSLDRNTEAFF; DNA: TGTGCCAGCAGCTTAGACAGGAACACTGAAGCTTTCTTT
D: .; length: 13; size: .; V: TRBV5-1; J: TRBJ2-1; CDR3: CASSSGARDEQLF; DNA: TGCGCCAGCAGCTCCGGAGCTCGGGATGAGCAGCTCTTC
D: TRBD1; length: 15; size: .; V: TRBV5-4; J: TRBJ1-2; CDR3: CASSMVRRDSYGYTF; DNA: TGTGCCAGCAGCATGGTTCGACGGGACAGCTATGGCTACACCTTC
D: .; length: 14; size: .; V: TRBV10-3; J: TRBJ1-1; CDR3: CAISESIGDTEAFF; DNA: TGTGCCATCAGTGAGTCCATCGGGGATACTGAAGCTTTCTTT
D: .; length: 14; size: few; V: TRBV30; J: TRBJ1-1; CDR3: CAWNFGDLNTEAFF; DNA: TGTGCCTGGAATTTTGGGGACTTGAACACTGAAGCTTTCTTT
D: TRBD1; length: 15; size: .; V: TRBV19; J: TRBJ1-2; CDR3: CASSARTGGGYGYTF; DNA: TGTGCCAGTAGTGCCCGGACAGGGGGCGGCTATGGCTACACCTTC
D: .; length: 15; size: .; V: TRBV4-2; J: TRBJ1-1; CDR3: CASSQGGGVNTEAFF; DNA: TGTGCCAGCAGCCAGGGCGGGGGAGTAAACACTGAAGCTTTCTTT
D: .; length: 12; size: few; V: TRBV2; J: TRBJ1-1; CDR3: CASSVGVTEAFF; DNA: TGTGCCAGCAGTGTAGGGGTAACTGAAGCTTTCTTT
D: TRBD2; length: 13; size: .; V: TRBV10-3; J: TRBJ2-7; CDR3: CAITSGSSYEQYF; DNA: TGTGCCATCACTAGCGGGAGCTCCTACGAGCAGTACTTC
D: TRBD1; length: 13; size: .; V: TRBV27; J: TRBJ1-1; CDR3: CASSNRGPTEAFF; DNA: TGTGCCAGCAGTAATAGGGGGCCCACTGAAGCTTTCTTT